This TCR beta chain comes out of a study of technical replicates of blood from a handful of donors. Method: immunoSEQ multiplex PCR; TCRdb's copy keeps in-frame clones and lacks some. The sample consists of some 64,000 clones, less than 98% of them appearing once. V lost 1 base, J lost 9 bases, and 17 bases lay in between. The CDR3 has 15 amino acids. CDR1 and CDR2 (germline): SGDLS, YYNGEE. The V gene is TRBV9, the J gene TRBJ1-5; D is unclear. This TCR came from a human donor in good health. Sequenced input: T cells isolated from PBMCs. The CDR3 is CASSVSEGLGWPQHF. As DNA, the CDR3 is TGTGCCAGCAGCGTAAGCGAAGGCCTTGGGTGGCCCCAGCATTTT. Full variable domain (outside the CDR3, taken from reference TRBV9 and TRBJ1-5): DSGVTQTPKHLITATGQRVTLRCSPRSGDLSVYWYQQSLDQGLQFLIQYYNGEERAKGNILERFSAQQFPDLHSELNLSSLELGDSALYFCASSVSEGLGWPQHFGDGTRLSIL.